The 23 T cell receptor beta chains reported below all come from one sample, sequenced in a study of control samples from healthy donors and cancer patients. The assay was immunoSEQ multiplex PCR, and TCRdb's table has in-frame clones only and misses some. The sample consists of fewer than 90,000 clones, about 87% of them appearing once. Material for sequencing was blood. The receptor source for this set is a man aged 50 to 60 in good health.

The V gene is TRBV14, the J gene TRBJ1-2; no clear D. This CDR3 has 11 residues. Trimming took 2 bases from V and 13 from J, leaving 11 bases between them. Germline V gene sequence: CDR1 SGHDN, CDR2 FVKESK. CDR3 protein: CASSQPGAVTF. The DNA for the CDR3 is TGTGCCAGCAGCCAACCTGGTGCCGTCACCTTC.

This chain links TRBV7-9 with TRBJ1-2, with no clear D. V lost 5 bases and J lost 0, with 16 bases in between. The CDR3 runs 16 residues. CDR1 SEHNR and CDR2 FQNEAQ come from the germline V gene (reference sequence). The chain's CDR3 is CASSLGIGGPNYGYTF. In DNA form, the CDR3 reads TGTGCCAGCAGCCTAGGGATCGGAGGCCCTAACTATGGCTACACCTTC.

The V gene is TRBV5-5, the J gene TRBJ1-6; TRBD1 might be the D (5 bases). V was shortened by 2 bases and J by 9 bases, with 15 bases between the two germline ends. The CDR3 runs to 15 residues. The germline V gene has CDR1 SGHKS and CDR2 YYEKEE (reference sequence). Written as DNA, the CDR3 is TGTGCCAGCAGCTTCTACCGGGACGACCGTTCACCCCTCCACTTT. Encoded protein: CASSFYRDDRSPLHF.

The chain uses TRBV5-1 and TRBJ2-7; D is uncertain. Germline V gives CDR1 SGHRS, CDR2 YFSETQ. CDR3 length equals 13 residues. Trimming took off 3 bases at V and 3 bases at J, with 10 bases between the two ends. The CDR3 region has the DNA TGCGCCAGCAGCTCGGACCCCGGCTACGAGCAGTACTTC. Protein product: CASSSDPGYEQYF.

The genes are TRBV28 and TRBJ1-5; D unclear. This CDR3 region has 13 residues. In germline, CDR1 is MDHEN, CDR2 SYDVKM. Trimming pared 2 bases from V and 4 bases from J, leaving 6 bases between. The CDR3 protein is CASSLERNQPQHF. Here the CDR3 DNA reads TGTGCCAGCAGTTTAGAGAGAAATCAGCCCCAGCATTTT.

V is TRBV9 and J is TRBJ2-1, with 9 bases aligning to TRBD1. CDR1 is SGDLS and CDR2 is YYNGEE in the germline V gene. Trimming at V came to 4 bases and at J to 7 bases, leaving 15 bases not matched to a gene. The CDR3 spans 17 residues. CDR3 amino acids: CASSLNPGDRVENEQFF. The CDR3 coding sequence is TGTGCCAGCAGCTTAAACCCCGGGGACAGGGTCGAAAATGAGCAGTTCTTC.

V is TRBV19 and J is TRBJ2-3; possible D gene TRBD1, 6 bases. The CDR3 runs to 13 residues. CDR1 and CDR2 from the germline V gene are LNHDA and SQIVND (reference sequence). The V end lost 5 bases, the J end lost 4 bases, and 10 bases lay between the germline ends. The CDR3 protein is CASSPAGADTQYF. The CDR3 coding sequence is TGTGCCAGTAGTCCAGCAGGGGCAGATACGCAGTATTTT.

The chain combines TRBV4-3 with TRBJ1-1; a possible D gene is TRBD1 (6 bases). The CDR3 is made up of 15 amino acids. V was cut by 1 base and J by 1 base, with 10 bases left in between. Per germline, CDR1 LGHNA and CDR2 YSLEER. The CDR3 spells CASSQVLGANTEAFF. The CDR3 nucleotides are TGCGCCAGCAGCCAAGTCCTGGGGGCGAACACTGAAGCTTTCTTT.

The genes are TRBV28 and TRBJ1-5; the D gene is possibly TRBD1 (6 bases). The CDR3 covers 14 residues. From germline, CDR1 is MDHEN and CDR2 SYDVKM. V was shortened by 5 bases and J by 6 bases, with 14 bases between the two germline ends. CDR3 residues: CASSLRRGLQPQHF. The DNA for the CDR3 is TGTGCCAGCAGTCTAAGACGGGGGCTTCAGCCCCAGCATTTT.

The chain carries TRBV9 and TRBJ1-2; 9 bases line up with TRBD1. This CDR3 is 15 amino acids long. Germline-derived CDR1 and CDR2 are SGDLS and YYNGEE. After removal of 3 bases from V and 6 bases from J, the junction contained 9 bases not matched to a gene. The CDR3 DNA follows: TGTGCCAGCAGCGCGAGAACCGGGACAGGGAATGGCTACACCTTC. It codes for CASSARTGTGNGYTF.

This chain connects TRBV7-3 to TRBJ1-6; D gene uncertain. The germline CDR1 and CDR2 sequences are SGHTA and FQGTGA. Trimming stripped 5 bases from V and 10 bases from J, with 15 bases between. This CDR3 comprises 14 residues. For the CDR3, the DNA is TGTGCCAGCAGCACACTAAAGGGTTCCTCACCCCTCCACTTT. It yields the protein CASSTLKGSSPLHF.

The gene calls are TRBV6-2 or TRBV6-3 and TRBJ1-2; a possible D gene is TRBD1 (6 bases). This CDR3 has 15 amino acids. Germline CDR1 MNHEY, CDR2 SVGEGT. V dropped 6 bases and J dropped 0 bases, with 14 bases sitting between them. The CDR3 DNA follows: TGTGCCAGCAGCCTCCCCGAGGGGGCTAACTATGGCTACACCTTC. This gives the protein CASSLPEGANYGYTF.

The gene calls are TRBV24-1 and TRBJ2-1; D is unresolved. There are 11 residues in the CDR3. Germline V gene lookup returns CDR1 KGHDR and CDR2 SFDVKD. V was cut by 3 bases and J by 9 bases, with 5 bases left in between. In nucleotides, the CDR3 is TGTGCCACCAGTGATGGCTTTGAGCAGTTCTTC. It is translated as CATSDGFEQFF.

This sequence joins TRBV29-1 and TRBJ1-2; TRBD1 aligns across 7 bases. Trimming removed 4 bases from V and 4 bases from J; junction bases left unmatched: 0. Germline V gene data show CDR1 as SQVTM and CDR2 as ANQGSEA. This CDR3 spans 11 amino acids. CDR3 region: CSVAGGYGYTF. CDR3 nucleotides: TGCAGCGTTGCAGGGGGCTATGGCTACACCTTC.

CDR3 residues: CASRGGQVPTDTQYF. CDR3 coding DNA: TGTGCCAGCCGGGGGGGACAGGTTCCCACAGATACGCAGTATTTT. The rearrangement links TRBV11-2 to TRBJ2-3; either TRBD1 or TRBD2 may supply D (8 bases each). Germline CDR1 is SGHAT and CDR2 is FQNNGV. CDR3 size: 15 residues. Trimming left V 8 bases short and J 2 bases short, with 17 bases between.

This clone was seen once. The rearrangement uses TRBV5-1 and TRBJ1-4; no clear D gene. The V gene lost 4 bases and the J gene lost 4 bases, with 8 bases spanning the gap. Looked up from germline, CDR1 is SGHRS and CDR2 is YFSETQ. The CDR3 extends over 13 amino acids. The CDR3 DNA sequence: TGCGCCAGCAGCCCGGGCTATAATGAAAAACTGTTTTTT. Its protein is CASSPGYNEKLFF.

The chain uses TRBV6-5 and TRBJ2-5, with D tentatively TRBD1 or TRBD2 (5 bases each). Germline values: CDR1 MNHEY, CDR2 SVGAGI. The germline V and J ends were trimmed by 3 bases and 4 bases, with 9 bases remaining between them. The CDR3 totals 13 residues. CDR3 in DNA: TGTGCCAGCAGTTATTCAGGGAGAGAGACCCAGTACTTC. Amino acid sequence: CASSYSGRETQYF.

V and J are TRBV9 and TRBJ2-5; 10 bases are shared with TRBD2. This CDR3 region has 15 residues. The V and J ends lost 2 bases and 5 bases, in that order; junction bases with no gene match: 6. The germline CDR1 and CDR2 sequences are SGDLS and YYNGEE. This CDR3 reads CASSVSGRGFETQYF. The CDR3 bases are TGTGCCAGCAGCGTGAGCGGGAGGGGGTTTGAGACCCAGTACTTC.

This clone was found once. V usage is TRBV5-1 and J usage is TRBJ2-7; 10 nucleotides agree with TRBD2. Germline V CDR1 and CDR2: SGHRS, YFSETQ. The CDR3 extends over 15 amino acids. With 1 base clipped from V and 3 bases from J, the junction kept 4 bases outside the gene matches. CDR3: CASSLTAGGIYEQYF. The CDR3 DNA follows: TGCGCCAGCAGCTTGACAGCGGGAGGGATCTACGAGCAGTACTTC.

This chain connects TRBV10-3 to TRBJ1-1; no firm D call. The V end lost 4 bases, the J end lost 3 bases, and 9 bases lay between the germline ends. Germline CDR1 and CDR2: ENHRY and SYGVKD. This CDR3 region has 13 residues. CDR3 region: CAISVEGDTEAFF. CDR3 DNA: TGTGCCATCAGTGTAGAGGGTGACACTGAAGCTTTCTTT.

This clone was seen only a few times. The gene calls are TRBV5-1 and TRBJ1-6; 7 nucleotides line up with TRBD1. Germline V lookup: CDR1 SGHRS, CDR2 YFSETQ. The trim removed 3 bases at V and 5 bases at J, leaving 5 bases unmatched. The CDR3 is 15 amino acids. The chain's CDR3 is CASSWTTGDNSPLHF. The CDR3 coding sequence is TGCGCCAGCAGCTGGACTACAGGGGATAATTCACCCCTCCACTTT.

This rearrangement joins TRBV6-5 to TRBJ2-5; D may be TRBD2 (5 bases). V was pared by 5 bases and J by 7 bases, with 17 bases between. The CDR3 runs 14 residues. Germline V lookup: CDR1 MNHEY, CDR2 SVGAGI. For the CDR3, the DNA is TGTGCCAGCAGTAGGACTGCTTCATCCTGGACCCAGTACTTC. It translates to CASSRTASSWTQYF.

The chain combines TRBV14 with TRBJ1-1; the D is unclear. V was shortened by 0 bases and J by 9 bases, with 5 bases between the two germline ends. CDR1 is SGHDN and CDR2 is FVKESK in the germline V gene. The CDR3 spans 11 residues. CDR3 nucleotide sequence: TGTGCCAGCAGCCAAGAGATAAAAGCTTTCTTT. This translates into CASSQEIKAFF.